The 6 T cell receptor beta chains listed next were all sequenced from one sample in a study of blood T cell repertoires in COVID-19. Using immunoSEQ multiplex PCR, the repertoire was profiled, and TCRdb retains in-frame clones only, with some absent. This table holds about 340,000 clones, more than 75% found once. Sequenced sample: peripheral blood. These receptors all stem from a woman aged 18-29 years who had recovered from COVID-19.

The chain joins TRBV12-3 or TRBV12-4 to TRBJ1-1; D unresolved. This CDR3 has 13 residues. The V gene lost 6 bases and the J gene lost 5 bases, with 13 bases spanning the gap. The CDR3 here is CASRPDGGTEAFF. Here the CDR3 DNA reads TGTGCCAGCAGGCCCGACGGCGGGACTGAAGCTTTCTTT.

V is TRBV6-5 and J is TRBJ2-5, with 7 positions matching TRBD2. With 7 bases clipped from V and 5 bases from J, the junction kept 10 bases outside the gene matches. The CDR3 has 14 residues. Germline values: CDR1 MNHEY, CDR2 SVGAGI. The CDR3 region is CASTVAWGGETQYF. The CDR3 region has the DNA TGTGCCAGCACCGTTGCTTGGGGGGGGGAGACCCAGTACTTC.

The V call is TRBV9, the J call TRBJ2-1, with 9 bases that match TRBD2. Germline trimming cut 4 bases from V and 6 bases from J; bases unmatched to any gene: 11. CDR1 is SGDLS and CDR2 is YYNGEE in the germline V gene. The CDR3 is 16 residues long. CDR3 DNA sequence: TGTGCCAGCAGCATGAGGACTAGCGTGACTACCAATGAGCAGTTCTTC. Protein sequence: CASSMRTSVTTNEQFF. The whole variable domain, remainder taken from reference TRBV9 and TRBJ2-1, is DSGVTQTPKHLITATGQRVTLRCSPRSGDLSVYWYQQSLDQGLQFLIQYYNGEERAKGNILERFSAQQFPDLHSELNLSSLELGDSALYFCASSMRTSVTTNEQFFGPGTRLTVL.

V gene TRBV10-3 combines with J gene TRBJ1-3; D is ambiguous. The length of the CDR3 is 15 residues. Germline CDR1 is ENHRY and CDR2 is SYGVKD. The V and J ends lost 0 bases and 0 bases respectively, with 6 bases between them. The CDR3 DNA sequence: TGTGCCATCAGTGAGTCTCGGTTCTCTGGAAACACCATATATTTT. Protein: CAISESRFSGNTIYF.

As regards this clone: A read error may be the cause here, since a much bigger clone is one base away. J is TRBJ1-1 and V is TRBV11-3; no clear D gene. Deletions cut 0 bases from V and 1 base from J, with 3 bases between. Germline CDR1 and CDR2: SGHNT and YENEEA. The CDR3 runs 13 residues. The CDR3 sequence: CASSLDGNTEAFF. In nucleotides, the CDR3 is TGTGCCAGCAGCTTAGACGGGAACACTGAAGCTTTCTTT. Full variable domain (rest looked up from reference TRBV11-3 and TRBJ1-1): EAGVVQSPRYKIIEKKQPVAFWCNPISGHNTLYWYLQNLGQGPELLIRYENEEAVDDSQLPKDRFSAERLKGVDSTLKIQPAELGDSAVYLCASSLDGNTEAFFGQGTRLTVV.

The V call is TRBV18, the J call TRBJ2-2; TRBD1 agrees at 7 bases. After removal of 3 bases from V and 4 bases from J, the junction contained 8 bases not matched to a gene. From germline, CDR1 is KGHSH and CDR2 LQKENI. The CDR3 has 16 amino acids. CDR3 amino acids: CASSPGQETTTGELFF. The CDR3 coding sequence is TGTGCCAGCTCACCCGGACAGGAGACGACCACCGGGGAGCTGTTTTTT.